The 28 T cell receptor beta chains below all came from one sample that was sequenced in a study of shared clonotypes between healthy human individuals. Data came from immunoSEQ multiplex PCR; TCRdb stores just in-frame clones and leaves some out. Here the sample spans some 2.1 million clones, about 95% being singletons. Naive CD8 isolation took CD45RO-negative cells positively selected for CCR7 and excluded terminally differentiated effector memory CD45RA+ cells. What was sequenced was naive CD8+ T cells sorted from blood. Receptor source: a man aged 18 to 30 in good health.

This clone was seen a single time. J is TRBJ2-7 and V is TRBV13; D not resolved. V was trimmed by 0 bases and J by 4 bases, leaving 7 bases between them. The germline CDR1 and CDR2 sequences are PRHDT and FYEKMQ (reference sequence). The CDR3 has 13 amino acids. The CDR3 here is CASSLGNGYEQYF. The CDR3 bases are TGTGCCAGCAGCTTAGGAAACGGGTACGAGCAGTACTTC. The variable domain in full, completed from reference TRBV13 and TRBJ2-7, reads AAGVIQSPRHLIKEKRETATLKCYPIPRHDTVYWYQQGPGQDPQFLISFYEKMQSDKGSIPDRFSAQQFSDYHSELNMSSLELGDSALYFCASSLGNGYEQYFGPGTRLTVT.

This chain uses TRBV13 with TRBJ2-1, with no clear D. With 2 bases removed from V and 8 bases from J, the gap between germline ends came to 7 bases. The CDR3 runs to 12 residues. Germline CDR1 is PRHDT and CDR2 is FYEKMQ (reference sequence). The CDR3 sequence is CASSLRWDEQFF. For the CDR3, the DNA is TGTGCCAGCAGCTTAAGATGGGATGAGCAGTTCTTC.

The chain joins TRBV5-6 to TRBJ1-3; 8 bases align to TRBD1. The J segment lost 4 bases and the V segment lost 4 bases, leaving 4 bases of the junction unmatched. Per germline, CDR1 SGHDT and CDR2 YYEEEE. The CDR3 extends over 14 amino acids. The CDR3 DNA follows: TGTGCCAGCAGCGGGTGGACAGGGGGAAACACCATATATTTT. It is translated as CASSGWTGGNTIYF.

The chain couples TRBV14 to TRBJ2-5; unclear D gene. V dropped 0 bases and J dropped 1 base, with 12 bases sitting between them. The CDR3 is made up of 16 amino acids. In germline, CDR1 is SGHDN, CDR2 FVKESK. In DNA, the CDR3 is TGTGCCAGCAGCCAAGATAATTCCCCTTTCCAAGAGACCCAGTACTTC. Its protein is CASSQDNSPFQETQYF.

J is TRBJ2-3 and V is TRBV13; the D is unclear. The V and J ends lost 6 bases and 1 base respectively, with 11 bases between them. The CDR3 sequence is 14 residues long. Germline V gene data show CDR1 as PRHDT and CDR2 as FYEKMQ (reference sequence). CDR3 in amino acids: CASSSDQRTDTQYF. The DNA of the CDR3 is TGTGCCAGCAGTTCGGACCAACGCACAGATACGCAGTATTTT.

This clone was observed once. V and J are TRBV30 and TRBJ1-1; the D gene is possibly TRBD1 (6 bases). Germline loops: CDR1 GTSNPN, CDR2 SVGIG (reference sequence). The CDR3 has 14 residues. With 0 bases removed from V and 2 bases from J, the gap between germline ends came to 10 bases. CDR3 residues: CAWSVRGRNTEAFF. The CDR3 DNA sequence: TGTGCCTGGAGTGTACGGGGGCGCAACACTGAAGCTTTCTTT.

The chain uses TRBV5-8 and TRBJ2-2; 7 bases are a match to TRBD1. This CDR3 spans 15 amino acids. V shed 0 bases and J 3 bases; nucleotides not matched to a gene: 2. Germline V gives CDR1 SGHTS, CDR2 YDEGEE. The CDR3 nucleotides are TGTGCCAGCAGCTTGGGACAGGGTGACACCGGGGAGCTGTTTTTT. It encodes CASSLGQGDTGELFF.

The chain combines TRBV29-1 with TRBJ2-7; 9 bases fit TRBD1. V was clipped by 3 bases and J by 1 base; unmatched bases: 4. Germline CDR1 and CDR2: SQVTM and ANQGSEA. The CDR3 totals 14 residues. The CDR3 DNA reads TGCAGCGTTGATTCAGGGACAGGGTCCTACGAGCAGTACTTC. It is translated as CSVDSGTGSYEQYF.

This chain links TRBV27 with TRBJ2-1, with a tentative D call TRBD1 (6 bases). The CDR3 is made up of 19 amino acids. Trimming shortened V by 3 bases and J by 5 bases, and 26 bases separated the two germline ends. Germline CDR1 reads MNHEY; CDR2 reads SMNVEV (reference sequence). The CDR3 sequence is CASSFGAPADRSFDNEQFF. The CDR3 coding sequence is TGTGCCAGCAGTTTCGGGGCCCCGGCCGACAGGTCTTTCGACAATGAGCAGTTCTTC.

This chain connects TRBV19 to TRBJ2-7; D may be TRBD2 (5 bases). CDR1 is LNHDA, CDR2 SQIVND, per germline (reference sequence). V was shortened by 5 bases and J by 3 bases, with 8 bases between the two germline ends. This CDR3 has 12 residues. In DNA form, the CDR3 reads TGTGCCAGTAGTGCCCGGGACTACGAGCAGTACTTC. This gives the protein CASSARDYEQYF.

This chain uses TRBV21-1 with TRBJ1-5; TRBD1 is the table's D call, not checked against the DNA. TRBV21-1 is labeled a pseudogene. This CDR3 is built from 15 residues. CDR3 in DNA: TGTGCCAGCAGCAAAGGGCGGACACCAGATCAGCCCCAGCATTTT. Amino acid sequence: CASSKGRTPDQPQHF.

This chain connects TRBV30 to TRBJ2-3; D remains unclear. Deletions cut 0 bases from V and 2 bases from J, with 6 bases between. This CDR3 has 13 amino acids. The germline V gene has CDR1 GTSNPN and CDR2 SVGIG (reference sequence). Here the CDR3 DNA reads TGTGCCTGGAGTGTCTCTTACACAGATACGCAGTATTTT. As protein: CAWSVSYTDTQYF.

This clone was observed once. This chain links TRBV5-1 with TRBJ2-3; the D is unclear. This CDR3 comprises 13 residues. V dropped 2 bases and J dropped 6 bases, with 10 bases sitting between them. Germline loops: CDR1 SGHRS, CDR2 YFSETQ. CDR3 DNA: TGCGCCAGCAGCTTCTACGGCGACGATACGCAGTATTTT. This sequence encodes CASSFYGDDTQYF. Full variable domain (rest looked up from reference TRBV5-1 and TRBJ2-3): KAGVTQTPRYLIKTRGQQVTLSCSPISGHRSVSWYQQTPGQGLQFLFEYFSETQRNKGNFPGRFSGRQFSNSRSEMNVSTLELGDSALYLCASSFYGDDTQYFGPGTRLTVL.

The gene calls are TRBV6-6 and TRBJ2-5; no clear D gene. Germline V gives CDR1 MNHNY, CDR2 SVGAGI (reference sequence). V was cut by 0 bases and J by 5 bases, with 4 bases left in between. This CDR3 has 12 residues. CDR3 protein: CASSYSKETQYF. CDR3 DNA: TGTGCCAGCAGTTACTCGAAGGAGACCCAGTACTTC.

The chain couples TRBV4-3 to TRBJ2-1; no clear D. Germline CDR1 reads LGHNA; CDR2 reads YSLEER. Trimming removed 0 bases from V and 8 bases from J, with 11 bases in between. The CDR3 contains 14 residues. The CDR3 loop is CASSQESLLDEQFF. The CDR3, as DNA: TGCGCCAGCAGCCAAGAAAGCCTCCTCGATGAGCAGTTCTTC.

J is TRBJ1-1 and V is TRBV11-2; tentatively, D is TRBD1 (5 bases). The V gene lost 7 bases and the J gene lost 4 bases, with 10 bases spanning the gap. CDR1 and CDR2 (germline): SGHAT, FQNNGV. CDR3 length: 12 amino acids. CDR3 coding DNA: TGTGCCAGCAATCGGAGGGGCACTGAAGCTTTCTTT. Translating gives CASNRRGTEAFF.

The V and J genes are TRBV5-6 and TRBJ2-2; TRBD1 matches at 10 bases. J gave up 3 bases and V 1 base, and 6 bases lay outside the gene matches. CDR1 SGHDT and CDR2 YYEEEE come from the germline V gene. The CDR3 extends over 17 amino acids. CDR3 nucleotides: TGTGCCAGCAGCTTGACGGGACAGGGGAAGGACACCGGGGAGCTGTTTTTT. It specifies CASSLTGQGKDTGELFF.

The gene calls are TRBV15 and TRBJ2-1, with TRBD2 as a possible D gene (5 bases). V shed 3 bases and J shed 2 bases, with 23 bases lying between them. The CDR3 contains 19 residues. Germline CDR1 reads LNHNV; CDR2 reads YYDKDF (reference sequence). CDR3 region: CATSSGREGPFNPYNEQFF. The CDR3 coding sequence is TGTGCCACCAGCAGTGGGAGAGAAGGACCCTTCAACCCCTACAATGAGCAGTTCTTC.

J is TRBJ1-2 and V is TRBV9; D is perhaps TRBD1 (5 bases). Trimming removed 7 bases at V and 1 base at J, with 8 bases between. The germline V gene has CDR1 SGDLS and CDR2 YYNGEE. The CDR3 extends over 12 amino acids. The CDR3 region is CASGTLNYGYTF. CDR3 sequence (DNA): TGTGCCAGCGGGACGCTTAACTATGGCTACACCTTC.

The J gene is TRBJ2-3, the V gene TRBV12-5, with D hard to call. The V and J ends lost 0 bases and 0 bases respectively, with 13 bases between them. The CDR3 totals 17 residues. Looked up from germline, CDR1 is LGHNT and CDR2 is FRNRAP. CDR3 in DNA: TGTGCTAGTGGTTTGGTACGTAGTGATACTAGCACAGATACGCAGTATTTT. Protein product: CASGLVRSDTSTDTQYF.

The rearrangement links TRBV27 to TRBJ2-3; D assignment may be TRBD1 or TRBD2 (5 bases each). This CDR3 is built from 14 residues. The V gene's germline CDR1 is MNHEY and CDR2 SMNVEV (reference sequence). V lost 8 bases, J lost 1 base, and 13 bases lay in between. In DNA form, the CDR3 reads TGTGCCAGCCTCACGAGGGACGGCACAGATACGCAGTATTTT. Translated, it gives CASLTRDGTDTQYF.

V and J are TRBV2 and TRBJ2-7, with 14 positions matching TRBD2. CDR3 size: 15 residues. The germline gives CDR1 SNHLY, CDR2 FYNNEI. V shed 9 bases, J shed 2 bases, and the junction held 6 bases outside the gene matches. The CDR3 DNA reads as TGTGCCAGTCAAGGACTAGCGGGAGGTCCCTACGAGCAGTACTTC. Translation gives CASQGLAGGPYEQYF.

The rearrangement uses TRBV7-9 and TRBJ2-1; perhaps TRBD2 as D (5 bases). Germline assignment: CDR1 SEHNR and CDR2 FQNEAQ (reference sequence). This CDR3 contains 16 residues. The germline V and J ends were trimmed by 5 bases and 0 bases, with 14 bases remaining between them. The CDR3 nucleotides read TGTGCCAGCAGCCCCGCCCCCGGGGACTCCTACAATGAGCAGTTCTTC. Protein sequence: CASSPAPGDSYNEQFF.

J is TRBJ2-1 and V is TRBV5-1; D gene unclear. Germline CDR1 and CDR2: SGHRS and YFSETQ. The CDR3 has 17 amino acids. Trimming pared 0 bases from V and 0 bases from J, leaving 13 bases between. In nucleotides, the CDR3 is TGCGCCAGCAGCTTGGAAACCCTGTATAGCTCCTACAATGAGCAGTTCTTC. It codes for CASSLETLYSSYNEQFF.

In DNA form, the CDR3 reads TGTGCCAGCAGCTTTCAACTAGCGGGGTACAATGAGCAGTTCTTC. Its translation is CASSFQLAGYNEQFF. The chain employs TRBV12-1 and TRBJ2-1; TRBD2 reflects the table's D call only, with no check against the DNA. TRBV12-1 is a pseudogene locus. The CDR3 covers 15 residues.

The chain links TRBV28 to TRBJ2-1; 8 positions match TRBD2. Germline V gene lookup returns CDR1 MDHEN and CDR2 SYDVKM. The junction had 10 bases not matched to a gene; V was cut back by 3 bases and J by 6 bases. This CDR3 is 16 amino acids long. The CDR3 nucleotides read TGTGCCAGCAGTTTCAGTCCGGGACTAGTTTTCAATGAGCAGTTCTTC. Residues: CASSFSPGLVFNEQFF.

Note on this clone: This sample includes further DNA sequences coding for the same CDR3. The chain couples TRBV9 to TRBJ2-7, with D hard to call. Germline CDR1 SGDLS, CDR2 YYNGEE. The ends were cut back, 0 bases at V and 3 bases at J, with 10 bases in the middle. The CDR3 is 14 amino acids. The CDR3 region is CASSVGGSSYEQYF. In DNA form, the CDR3 reads TGTGCCAGCAGCGTAGGTGGTAGTAGCTACGAGCAGTACTTC.

The chain links TRBV7-9 to TRBJ2-1, with 9 bases fitting TRBD2. With V trimmed by 4 bases and J by 15 bases, 10 bases remained unmatched. Per the germline V gene, CDR1 is SEHNR and CDR2 is FQNEAQ (reference sequence). The CDR3 runs 13 residues. CDR3 DNA sequence: TGTGCCAGCAGCTCGTTAGCGGGGGCCCCCCCGTTCTTC. It encodes CASSSLAGAPPFF.